This T cell receptor beta chain was obtained from a study of T cells after yellow fever vaccination. TCRdb recomputed calls from the 5' RACE reads with MiXCR, one row per CDR3 protein. Among about 630,000 distinct CDR3 sequences listed, 12% were seen once. Losses at the gene ends were 6 bases for V and 6 bases for J; bases not matched to a gene: 10. The CDR3 is 15 amino acids. Germline assignment: CDR1 MNHNS and CDR2 SASEGT. Regarding this clonotype: Its antigen is still unknown.

Study-level findings and limits: A small share of clonotypes appeared in both CD4 and CD8 compartments.

Specimen: PBMCs, collected on the day of the yellow fever booster vaccination. This TCR was recovered from a man aged 30 to 45 who received the YFV17D yellow fever vaccine. V and J are TRBV6-1 and TRBJ2-7, with 11 nucleotides matching TRBD1. The chain's CDR3 is CASRTRTGGLLEQYF. The CDR3 region has the DNA TGTGCCAGCAGAACCAGGACAGGGGGCCTCCTCGAGCAGTACTTC.